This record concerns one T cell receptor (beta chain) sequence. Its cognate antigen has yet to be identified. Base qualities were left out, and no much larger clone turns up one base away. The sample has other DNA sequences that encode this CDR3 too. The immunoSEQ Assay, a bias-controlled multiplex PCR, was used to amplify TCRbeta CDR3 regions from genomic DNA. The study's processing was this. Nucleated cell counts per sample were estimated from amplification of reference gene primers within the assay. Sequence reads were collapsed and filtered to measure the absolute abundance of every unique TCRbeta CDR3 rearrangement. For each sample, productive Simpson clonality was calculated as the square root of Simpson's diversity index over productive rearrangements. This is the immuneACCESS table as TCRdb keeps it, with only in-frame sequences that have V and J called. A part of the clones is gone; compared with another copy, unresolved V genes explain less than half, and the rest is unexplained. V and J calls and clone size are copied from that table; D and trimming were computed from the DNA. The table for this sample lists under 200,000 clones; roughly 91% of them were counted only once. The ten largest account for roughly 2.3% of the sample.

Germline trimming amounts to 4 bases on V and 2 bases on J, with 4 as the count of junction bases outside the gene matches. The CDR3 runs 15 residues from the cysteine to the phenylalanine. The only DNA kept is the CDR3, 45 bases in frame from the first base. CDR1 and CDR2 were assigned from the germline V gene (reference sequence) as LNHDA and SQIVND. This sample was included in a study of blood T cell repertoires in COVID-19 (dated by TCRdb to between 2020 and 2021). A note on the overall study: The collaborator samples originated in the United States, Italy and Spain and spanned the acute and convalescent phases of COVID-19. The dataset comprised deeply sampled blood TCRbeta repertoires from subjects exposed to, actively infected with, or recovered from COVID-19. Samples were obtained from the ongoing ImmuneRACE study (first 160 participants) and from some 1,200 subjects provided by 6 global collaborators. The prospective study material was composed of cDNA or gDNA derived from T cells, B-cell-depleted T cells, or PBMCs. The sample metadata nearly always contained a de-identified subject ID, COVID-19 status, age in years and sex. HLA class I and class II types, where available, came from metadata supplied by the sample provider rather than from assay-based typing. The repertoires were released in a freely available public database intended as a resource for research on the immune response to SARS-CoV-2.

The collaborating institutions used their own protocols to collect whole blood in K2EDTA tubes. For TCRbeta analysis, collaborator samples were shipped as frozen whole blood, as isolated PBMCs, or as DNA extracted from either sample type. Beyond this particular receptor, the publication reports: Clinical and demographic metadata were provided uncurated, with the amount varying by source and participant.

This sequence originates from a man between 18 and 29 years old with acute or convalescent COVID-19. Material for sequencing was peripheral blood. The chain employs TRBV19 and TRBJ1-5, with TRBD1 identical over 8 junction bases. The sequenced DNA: TGTGCCAGTAGTACCGGGACAGGAGGCAATCAGCCCCAGCATTTT. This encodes CASSTGTGGNQPQHF.